A single TCR beta chain is shown here with its context. This sample was taken from a study of Graves' ophthalmopathy and Graves' hyperthyroidism. In the study overall: Hyperthyroidism is called stable when no ophthalmopathy develops within 18 months of follow-up.

Germline V lookup: CDR1 ENHRY, CDR2 SYGVKD. This CDR3 contains 14 residues. V lost 0 bases and J lost 6, with 11 bases in between. RNA transcripts provided the template for amplifying TCR beta CDR3 regions. HTBI-primed first-round RT-PCR preceded second-round multiplex PCR. TCRdb re-called the multiplex PCR reads with MiXCR, one entry per CDR3 protein. Of 500,000 to 700,000 distinct CDR3 sequences in the sample, about 35% were seen once. J is TRBJ1-1 and V is TRBV10-3, with D possibly being TRBD1 (5 bases). Material: peripheral blood or thyroid tissue (not recorded which). This clonotype originated in an adult man with Graves' hyperthyroidism. CDR3 loop: CAISESGVPAEAFF. The CDR3 DNA is TGTGCCATCAGTGAGTCGGGGGTTCCCGCTGAAGCTTTCTTT.